Sequencing of this T cell receptor beta chain was carried out in a study of blood T cell repertoires in COVID-19. Turning to the study itself: COVID-19 samples from acute and convalescent phases originated in the United States, Italy and Spain.

V trimming: 4 bases; J trimming: 10 bases; junction bases outside the gene matches: 6. This CDR3 is 15 amino acids long. Germline V gives CDR1 MNHEY, CDR2 SVGAGI. Original methodology: Amplified reference gene primers provided the basis for estimating nucleated cell counts. Here immunoSEQ multiplex PCR was the method, and the copy in TCRdb shows in-frame clones only, minus some. Clone size and the V and J calls come from that table; the DNA yielded D and trimming. The sample lists 250,000 to 350,000 clones; approximately 90% were seen once. The clonotype comes from a young man with acute or convalescent COVID-19. Sequencing was done on a sample of peripheral blood. The chain carries TRBV6-5 and TRBJ2-1; 14 nucleotides line up with TRBD2. CDR3 DNA sequence: TGTGCCAGCAGTTTCGGCCGGACTAGCGGGGGGGAGCAGTTCTTC. Translated: CASSFGRTSGGEQFF.